Listed below are T cell receptor beta chains from one sample, sequenced in a study of CD8+CD57+ T cells in acquired aplastic anemia. In TCRdb, the reads were re-called with MiXCR into one record per CDR3 protein. This table has around 190,000 distinct CDR3 sequences, 54% appearing once. Sequenced sample: sorted CD4+, CD8+, or CD8+CD57+ T cells (not recorded which) from PBMCs. The receptor set was obtained from a human donor in good health, serving as a control. Each CDR3 is given with its conserved first and last residue. The order of the fields is V gene, CDR3 length, clone size, D gene, J gene, CDR3 protein, CDR3 DNA. A D gene is named only where the DNA matches it firmly. Size values are once, few and many counts, or a class for expanded clones, and some rows have none.

v_call: TRBV7-6; cdr3_length: 13; clone_size: many; d_call: TRBD2; j_call: TRBJ2-5; cdr3_aa: CASSFGGGETQYF; cdr3_nt: TGTGCCAGCAGCTTTGGGGGGGGGGAGACCCAGTACTTC
v_call: TRBV4-1; cdr3_length: 13; clone_size: -; d_call: -; j_call: TRBJ2-7; cdr3_aa: CASSQGQTYEQYF; cdr3_nt: TGTGCCAGCAGCCAAGGACAGACCTACGAGCAGTACTTC
v_call: TRBV19; cdr3_length: 14; clone_size: few; d_call: -; j_call: TRBJ1-3; cdr3_aa: CASSNREGGNTIYF; cdr3_nt: TGTGCCAGTAGTAACAGGGAAGGAGGAAACACCATATATTTT
v_call: TRBV27; cdr3_length: 13; clone_size: few; d_call: TRBD1; j_call: TRBJ1-3; cdr3_aa: CASRTGAGNTIYF; cdr3_nt: TGTGCCAGCAGGACAGGGGCCGGAAACACCATATATTTT
v_call: TRBV9; cdr3_length: 16; clone_size: -; d_call: TRBD1; j_call: TRBJ2-3; cdr3_aa: CASSVGGTGGADTQYF; cdr3_nt: TGTGCCAGCAGCGTAGGGGGGACAGGGGGCGCAGATACGCAGTATTTT
v_call: TRBV11-2; cdr3_length: 13; clone_size: many; d_call: -; j_call: TRBJ2-5; cdr3_aa: CASGGQLQETQYF; cdr3_nt: TGTGCCAGCGGGGGACAACTCCAAGAGACCCAGTACTTC
v_call: TRBV5-1; cdr3_length: 12; clone_size: many; d_call: -; j_call: TRBJ2-3; cdr3_aa: CASSLYTDTQYF; cdr3_nt: TGCGCCAGCAGCCTCTACACAGATACGCAGTATTTT
v_call: TRBV20-1; cdr3_length: 16; clone_size: -; d_call: -; j_call: TRBJ2-5; cdr3_aa: CSAKGLKGGLGETQYF; cdr3_nt: TGCAGTGCAAAGGGACTGAAGGGGGGTTTGGGGGAGACCCAGTACTTC
v_call: TRBV12-3/TRBV12-4; cdr3_length: 15; clone_size: many; d_call: TRBD2; j_call: TRBJ2-2; cdr3_aa: CASSFRVGGTGELFF; cdr3_nt: TGTGCCAGCAGTTTCCGGGTGGGGGGGACCGGGGAGCTGTTTTTT
v_call: TRBV7-9; cdr3_length: 16; clone_size: -; d_call: TRBD1; j_call: TRBJ1-2; cdr3_aa: CASTLFGTGVNYGYTF; cdr3_nt: TGTGCCAGCACCCTTTTCGGGACAGGGGTAAACTATGGCTACACCTTC
v_call: TRBV2; cdr3_length: 16; clone_size: -; d_call: TRBD2; j_call: TRBJ2-7; cdr3_aa: CASSRWGGDDSCEQYF; cdr3_nt: TGTGCCAGCAGCCGCTGGGGGGGGGACGACTCCTGCGAGCAGTACTTC
v_call: TRBV7-9; cdr3_length: 14; clone_size: many; d_call: -; j_call: TRBJ2-4; cdr3_aa: CASSPLGDENIQYF; cdr3_nt: TGTGCCAGCAGCCCCCTCGGGGATGAAAACATTCAGTACTTC
v_call: TRBV10-2; cdr3_length: 14; clone_size: -; d_call: TRBD1; j_call: TRBJ2-1; cdr3_aa: CASSPGQGTREQFF; cdr3_nt: TGCGCCAGCAGCCCGGGACAGGGGACAAGGGAGCAGTTCTTC
v_call: TRBV5-1; cdr3_length: 15; clone_size: -; d_call: -; j_call: TRBJ1-1; cdr3_aa: CATSLFGSPNTEAFF; cdr3_nt: TGCGCCACCAGCTTGTTTGGGAGTCCGAACACTGAAGCATTCTTT
v_call: TRBV7-9; cdr3_length: 13; clone_size: -; d_call: -; j_call: TRBJ1-4; cdr3_aa: CASSLSGAEKLFF; cdr3_nt: TGTGCCAGCAGCTTATCGGGGGCCGAAAAACTGTTTTTT
v_call: TRBV20-1; cdr3_length: 13; clone_size: many; d_call: -; j_call: TRBJ1-1; cdr3_aa: CSARATGLTEAFF; cdr3_nt: TGCAGTGCTAGAGCCACAGGGTTAACTGAAGCTTTCTTT
v_call: TRBV6-5; cdr3_length: 14; clone_size: many; d_call: -; j_call: TRBJ2-7; cdr3_aa: CASSYGSGTYEQYF; cdr3_nt: TGTGCCAGCAGTTACGGCTCGGGAACCTACGAGCAGTACTTC
v_call: TRBV4-3; cdr3_length: 16; clone_size: many; d_call: -; j_call: TRBJ2-3; cdr3_aa: CASSQVIGTGADTQYF; cdr3_nt: TGCGCCAGCAGCCAAGTCATAGGGACGGGGGCAGATACGCAGTATTTT
v_call: TRBV4-3; cdr3_length: 15; clone_size: many; d_call: -; j_call: TRBJ1-6; cdr3_aa: CASSQEYKGNSPLHF; cdr3_nt: TGCGCCAGCAGCCAAGAATATAAGGGTAATTCACCCCTCCACTTT
v_call: TRBV2; cdr3_length: 12; clone_size: many; d_call: -; j_call: TRBJ2-7; cdr3_aa: CASRGGVGEQYF; cdr3_nt: TGTGCCAGCAGGGGGGGCGTGGGCGAGCAGTACTTC
v_call: TRBV29-1; cdr3_length: 11; clone_size: -; d_call: TRBD1; j_call: TRBJ1-2; cdr3_aa: CSVEDQRGHTF; cdr3_nt: TGCAGCGTTGAAGATCAGAGGGGGCACACCTTC
v_call: TRBV7-2; cdr3_length: 15; clone_size: -; d_call: TRBD1; j_call: TRBJ2-5; cdr3_aa: CASSPRTGSRETQYF; cdr3_nt: TGTGCCAGCAGCCCCCGGACAGGGTCACGAGAGACCCAGTACTTC
v_call: TRBV24-1; cdr3_length: 14; clone_size: many; d_call: -; j_call: TRBJ1-5; cdr3_aa: CATSPGVSNQPQHF; cdr3_nt: TGTGCCACCAGTCCCGGGGTGAGCAATCAGCCCCAGCATTTT
v_call: TRBV7-2; cdr3_length: 14; clone_size: many; d_call: -; j_call: TRBJ1-1; cdr3_aa: CASSLGGVNTEAFF; cdr3_nt: TGTGCCAGCAGCTTAGGGGGTGTGAACACTGAAGCTTTCTTT
v_call: TRBV20-1; cdr3_length: 12; clone_size: many; d_call: -; j_call: TRBJ1-1; cdr3_aa: CSASREVTEAFF; cdr3_nt: TGCAGTGCTAGTAGGGAGGTCACTGAAGCTTTCTTT